These 30 T cell receptor beta chains were sequenced from one sample in a study of T-cell memory formation after mild COVID-19. TCRdb ran MiXCR on the 5' RACE reads and lists one entry per CDR3 protein. The repertoire holds 250,000 to 300,000 distinct CDR3 sequences, with 15% to 20% as singletons. The sequencing sample was made of PBMCs or a T cell subset sorted from them (not recorded which). These TCRs come from a man younger than 35 who had mild COVID-19 (a few samples of this study predate the infection). Cell type and time point are not known.

This clonotype was picked up a small number of times. The chain recombines TRBV21-1 with TRBJ2-3; TRBD1, the table's D call, lacks a check against the DNA. TRBV21-1 is marked as a pseudogene. The CDR3 is 13 residues long. The CDR3: CASRGGFADTQYF. DNA for the CDR3: TGTGCCAGCAGAGGGGGCTTCGCAGATACGCAGTATTTT.

V usage is TRBV6-2 or TRBV6-3 and J usage is TRBJ1-2; D remains unclear. The V end lost 2 bases, the J end lost 4 bases, and 11 bases lay between the germline ends. This CDR3 is built from 14 residues. Germline values: CDR1 MNHEY, CDR2 SVGEGT. The CDR3, as DNA: TGTGCCAGCAGTTACCTGGGCCGGTCCTATGGCTACACCTTC. Translated, it gives CASSYLGRSYGYTF.

The rearrangement links TRBV20-1 to TRBJ2-7; 8 bases line up with TRBD1. The CDR3 contains 13 residues. CDR1 is DFQATT, CDR2 SNEGSKA, per germline (reference sequence). After removal of 6 bases from V and 3 bases from J, the junction contained 7 bases not matched to a gene. CDR3: CSARDRRVYEQYV. DNA of the CDR3: TGCAGTGCCCGGGACAGGAGGGTCTACGAGCAGTACGTC.

This clonotype was detected only a few times. The chain uses TRBV5-4 and TRBJ1-5; 11 bases line up with TRBD1. The CDR3 has 16 amino acids. Trimming cost V 4 bases and J 3 bases; bases outside gene matches: 6. The germline V gene encodes CDR1 SGHNT and CDR2 YYREEE (reference sequence). The CDR3 loop reads CASSIGTGGDNQPQHF. In DNA, the CDR3 is TGTGCCAGCAGCATAGGGACAGGGGGAGACAATCAGCCCCAGCATTTT.

This rearrangement joins TRBV9 to TRBJ1-2, with D possibly matching TRBD1 (5 bases). The ends were cut back, 10 bases at V and 3 bases at J, with 22 bases in the middle. The CDR3 length is 15 residues. Germline V lookup: CDR1 SGDLS, CDR2 YYNGEE. CDR3 nucleotides: TGTGCCCCACCAATCCCACAGGACGGGGACTATGGCTACACCTTC. As protein: CAPPIPQDGDYGYTF.

DNA for the CDR3: TGTGCCAGCATCCCACCCGGGCTAGCGGGGGAGACCCAGTACTTC. It codes for CASIPPGLAGETQYF. The J gene is TRBJ2-5, the V gene TRBV6-1; 9 nucleotides line up with TRBD2. There are 15 residues in the CDR3. Germline CDR1 reads MNHNS; CDR2 reads SASEGT. The V segment lost 7 bases and the J segment 5 bases; nucleotides outside the gene matches: 11.

The chain recombines TRBV6-5 with TRBJ1-1; TRBD1 is a possible D gene (5 bases). V was shortened by 6 bases and J by 10 bases, with 18 bases between the two germline ends. The CDR3 has 13 amino acids. Germline lookup yields CDR1 MNHEY and CDR2 SVGAGI. Written as DNA, the CDR3 is TGTGCCAGCAGCCAGAGAGAGGGGACTCGAGCTTTCTTT. As protein: CASSQREGTRAFF.

The chain links TRBV12-3 or TRBV12-4 to TRBJ1-2; 7 bases agree with TRBD1. The V segment lost 5 bases and the J segment 6 bases; nucleotides outside the gene matches: 9. CDR3 length: 14 residues. The DNA for the CDR3 is TGTGCCAGCAGTCCCGACAGGGCGGTGCATGGCTACACCTTC. This translates into CASSPDRAVHGYTF.

The count of this clonotype is one. The J gene is TRBJ1-2, the V gene TRBV7-9; D uncertain. Trimming stripped 0 bases from V and 4 bases from J, with 12 bases between. The CDR3 runs 15 residues. CDR1 and CDR2 from the germline V gene are SEHNR and FQNEAQ (reference sequence). CDR3 sequence: CASSLARRGGYGYTF. The DNA for the CDR3 is TGTGCCAGCAGCTTAGCGCGACGGGGAGGCTATGGCTACACCTTC.

The chain has TRBV11-2 and TRBJ2-3; D may be TRBD2 (6 bases). The CDR3 covers 15 residues. Per germline, CDR1 SGHAT and CDR2 FQNNGV. V lost 8 bases and J lost 0, with 15 bases in between. The CDR3 loop reads CASGRGTSSTDTQYF. Here the CDR3 DNA reads TGTGCCAGCGGCCGCGGGACCTCTAGCACAGATACGCAGTATTTT.

The genes are TRBV5-6 and TRBJ2-5, with D perhaps TRBD1 (6 bases). From germline, CDR1 is SGHDT and CDR2 YYEEEE. V was cut by 0 bases and J by 4 bases, with 10 bases left in between. The CDR3 extends over 14 amino acids. As DNA, the CDR3 is TGTGCCAGCAGCTTGGCGACAGGAAGAGAGACCCAGTACTTC. Translating gives CASSLATGRETQYF. Together with reference TRBV5-6 and TRBJ2-5, the CDR3 gives the full variable domain: DAGVTQSPTHLIKTRGQQVTLRCSPKSGHDTVSWYQQALGQGPQFIFQYYEEEERQRGNFPDRFSGHQFPNYSSELNVNALLLGDSALYLCASSLATGRETQYFGPGTRLLVL.

The chain joins TRBV7-3 to TRBJ2-1; 11 positions agree with TRBD1. Trimming took 4 bases from V and 7 from J; bases not matched to a gene: 6. The length of the CDR3 is 15 residues. The germline V gene has CDR1 SGHTA and CDR2 FQGTGA. CDR3 residues: CASSWGQGEYNEQFF. CDR3 DNA sequence: TGTGCCAGCAGCTGGGGACAGGGGGAGTATAATGAGCAGTTCTTC.

This clonotype came up many times. J is TRBJ1-5 and V is TRBV5-1; possible D gene TRBD1, 5 bases. The ends were cut back, 2 bases at V and 5 bases at J, with 8 bases in the middle. The V gene's germline CDR1 is SGHRS and CDR2 YFSETQ. CDR3 length: 13 residues. CDR3 amino acids: CASSFRGDQPQHF. For the CDR3, the DNA is TGCGCCAGCAGCTTCCGGGGGGATCAGCCCCAGCATTTT.

The V and J genes are TRBV4-3 and TRBJ2-3; D unclear. The CDR3 totals 14 residues. CDR1 is LGHNA and CDR2 is YSLEER in the germline V gene. Trimming pared 4 bases from V and 4 bases from J, leaving 12 bases between. CDR3 bases: TGCGCCAGCAGCCCGAGACACCTTGCAGATACGCAGTATTTT. Amino acids: CASSPRHLADTQYF.

The J gene is TRBJ2-5, the V gene TRBV4-2, with D possibly TRBD2 on 7 matching bases. CDR3 length equals 14 residues. Looked up from germline, CDR1 is LGHNA and CDR2 is YNFKEQ. Trimming stripped 0 bases from V and 6 bases from J, with 11 bases between. CDR3: CASSQERGGQTQYF. As DNA, the CDR3 is TGTGCCAGCAGCCAAGAGAGGGGGGGCCAGACCCAGTACTTC.

This CDR3 reads CSALAGGREQFF. CDR3 nucleotides: TGCAGTGCCTTAGCGGGGGGGCGAGAGCAGTTCTTC. The chain carries TRBV20-1 and TRBJ2-1; 11 bases agree with TRBD2. The V segment lost 6 bases and the J segment 10 bases; nucleotides outside the gene matches: 5. There are 12 residues in the CDR3. CDR1 is DFQATT and CDR2 is SNEGSKA in the germline V gene (reference sequence).

Only a few counts were recorded for this clonotype. The V call is TRBV4-1, the J call TRBJ1-4; 7 positions match TRBD1. The CDR3 is made up of 14 amino acids. V lost 4 bases and J lost 7; bases outside the gene matches: 6. From germline, CDR1 is MGHRA and CDR2 YSYEKL. CDR3 residues: CASSPTGQGEKLFF. In nucleotides, the CDR3 is TGCGCCAGCAGCCCGACAGGGCAAGGTGAAAAACTGTTTTTT.

The chain recombines TRBV9 with TRBJ1-6; no clear D gene. Germline V gene sequence: CDR1 SGDLS, CDR2 YYNGEE. The CDR3 runs 14 residues. V lost 4 bases, J lost 11 bases, and 16 bases lay in between. CDR3 bases: TGTGCCAGCAGCCCCGCCGGTGGAGTCCCACCCCTCCACTTT. Translated, it gives CASSPAGGVPPLHF.

In its sample, this clonotype was seen a few times. This rearrangement joins TRBV6-4 to TRBJ2-3; 11 nucleotides align to TRBD2. After removal of 3 bases from V and 5 bases from J, the junction contained 4 bases not matched to a gene. Germline V gene data show CDR1 as MRHNA and CDR2 as SNTAGT. The CDR3 has 15 residues. CDR3 nucleotide sequence: TGTGCCAGCAGTGAGACTAGCGGGGACGAAGATACGCAGTATTTT. Its protein is CASSETSGDEDTQYF.

This clonotype was counted only a few times. V and J are TRBV20-1 and TRBJ1-3; D is unclear. V shed 5 bases and J shed 0 bases, with 2 bases lying between them. The germline V gene has CDR1 DFQATT and CDR2 SNEGSKA (reference sequence). This CDR3 has 11 amino acids. The CDR3 nucleotides read TGCAGTGCTGTCTCTGGAAACACCATATATTTT. Translation: CSAVSGNTIYF.

This clonotype has at least ten counts. V usage is TRBV3-1 and J usage is TRBJ2-3; 11 bases align to TRBD2. The CDR3 sequence is 14 residues long. Trimming took 4 bases from V and 5 from J; bases not matched to a gene: 2. The germline V gene has CDR1 LGHDT and CDR2 YNNKEL (reference sequence). CDR3 in amino acids: CASSLTSGEDTQYF. For the CDR3, the DNA is TGTGCCAGCAGCCTGACTAGCGGGGAAGATACGCAGTATTTT.

The chain employs TRBV14 and TRBJ2-5, with a tentative D call TRBD2 (6 bases). This CDR3 has 13 residues. The germline V and J ends were trimmed by 4 bases and 7 bases, with 13 bases remaining between them. Looked up from germline, CDR1 is SGHDN and CDR2 is FVKESK. CDR3 bases: TGTGCCAGCAGCCCAGGGACTTTTCGGACCCAGTACTTC. Protein product: CASSPGTFRTQYF.

This clonotype was seen at least ten times. Written as DNA, the CDR3 is TGCGCCAGCAGCTTGGAGGGGAAGGACACTGAAGCTTTCTTT. Its protein is CASSLEGKDTEAFF. J is TRBJ1-1 and V is TRBV5-1, with D perhaps matching TRBD1 (5 bases). V was trimmed by 0 bases and J by 3 bases, leaving 9 bases between them. The CDR3 consists of 14 residues. Germline CDR1 SGHRS, CDR2 YFSETQ.

At least ten counts were recorded for this clonotype. The V and J genes are TRBV7-6 and TRBJ1-3; maybe TRBD1 (6 bases). The CDR3 runs 14 residues. Germline V gene sequence: CDR1 SGHVS, CDR2 FNYEAQ. Trimming stripped 5 bases from V and 1 base from J, with 9 bases between. The CDR3 DNA reads as TGTGCCAGCAGCAGTCAGGGGTCTGGAAACACCATATATTTT. Translated, it gives CASSSQGSGNTIYF.

This clonotype has only a few counts. The rearrangement links TRBV18 to TRBJ1-5; 8 nucleotides line up with TRBD1. The germline V gene has CDR1 KGHSH and CDR2 LQKENI. The CDR3 totals 15 residues. Trimming removed 5 bases from V and 5 bases from J; junction bases left unmatched: 8. In DNA, the CDR3 is TGTGCCAGCTCATCGACAGGGGCGGGGGATCAGCCCCAGCATTTT. This gives the protein CASSSTGAGDQPQHF.

The chain links TRBV5-1 to TRBJ2-7, with 7 bases matching TRBD2. Germline CDR1 reads SGHRS; CDR2 reads YFSETQ. J gave up 2 bases and V 0 bases, and 2 bases lay outside the gene matches. The CDR3 runs to 14 residues. The CDR3 loop is CASSLGGGTYEQYF. Written as DNA, the CDR3 is TGCGCCAGCAGCTTGGGCGGGGGAACCTACGAGCAGTACTTC. The full variable domain, completed using reference TRBV5-1 and TRBJ2-7, is KAGVTQTPRYLIKTRGQQVTLSCSPISGHRSVSWYQQTPGQGLQFLFEYFSETQRNKGNFPGRFSGRQFSNSRSEMNVSTLELGDSALYLCASSLGGGTYEQYFGPGTRLTVT.

The rearrangement joins TRBV4-1 to TRBJ2-3, with a tentative D call TRBD2 (6 bases). This CDR3 contains 16 residues. V lost 1 base, J lost 3 bases, and 14 bases lay in between. The germline V gene has CDR1 MGHRA and CDR2 YSYEKL. CDR3 in amino acids: CASSQVVGGITDTQYF. CDR3 DNA: TGCGCCAGCAGCCAAGTCGTCGGGGGAATTACAGATACGCAGTATTTT.

This clonotype was seen more than once but under ten times. Here the CDR3 reads CSAAGSDQETQYF. The DNA for the CDR3 is TGCAGCGCTGCCGGCTCCGACCAAGAGACCCAGTACTTC. The chain recombines TRBV29-1 with TRBJ2-5; D gene uncertain. Germline V CDR1 and CDR2: SQVTM, ANQGSEA. The CDR3 runs to 13 residues. V was pared by 7 bases and J by 0 bases, with 12 bases between.

The chain joins TRBV21-1 to TRBJ2-1; the table's D call, TRBD1, was not checked against the DNA. TRBV21-1 is noted as a pseudogene. The CDR3 totals 16 residues. In DNA form, the CDR3 reads TGTGCCAGACGGACAGGGAATAGGGTTTTCTACAATGAGCAGTTCTTC. Translating gives CARRTGNRVFYNEQFF.

This clonotype was recorded a few times. The V and J genes are TRBV27 and TRBJ2-7; D unclear. Germline loops: CDR1 MNHEY, CDR2 SMNVEV (reference sequence). The CDR3 has 14 residues. The V end lost 5 bases, the J end lost 0 bases, and 11 bases lay between the germline ends. This CDR3 is CASSHGRSSYEQYF. The CDR3 nucleotides are TGTGCCAGCAGTCATGGACGGAGCTCCTACGAGCAGTACTTC.